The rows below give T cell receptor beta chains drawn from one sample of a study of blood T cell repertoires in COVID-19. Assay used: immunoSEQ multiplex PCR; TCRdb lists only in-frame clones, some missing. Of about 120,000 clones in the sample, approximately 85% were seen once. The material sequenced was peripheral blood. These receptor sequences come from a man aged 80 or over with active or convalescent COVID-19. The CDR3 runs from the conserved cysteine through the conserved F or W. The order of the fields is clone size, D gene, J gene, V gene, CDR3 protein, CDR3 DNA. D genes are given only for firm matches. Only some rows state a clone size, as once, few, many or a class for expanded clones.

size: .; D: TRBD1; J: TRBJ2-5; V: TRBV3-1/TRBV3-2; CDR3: CASSQDRTGPETQYF; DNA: TGTGCCAGCAGCCAAGATCGGACAGGTCCTGAGACCCAGTACTTC
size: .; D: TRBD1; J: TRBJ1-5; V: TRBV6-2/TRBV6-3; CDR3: CASSWTGINQPQHF; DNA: TGTGCCAGCAGTTGGACAGGGATCAATCAGCCCCAGCATTTT
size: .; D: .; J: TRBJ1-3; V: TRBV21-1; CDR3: CASSPHGVGGNTIYF; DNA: TGTGCCAGCAGCCCGCATGGAGTCGGTGGAAACACCATATATTTT
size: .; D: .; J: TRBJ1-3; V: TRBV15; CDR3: CATSRDRASGNTIYF; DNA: TGTGCCACCAGCAGAGACAGGGCCTCTGGAAACACCATATATTTT
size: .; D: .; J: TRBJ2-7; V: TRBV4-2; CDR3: CASSQDLRFYSSYEQYF; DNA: TGTGCCAGCAGCCAAGATCTGAGATTTTATAGCTCCTACGAGCAGTACTTC
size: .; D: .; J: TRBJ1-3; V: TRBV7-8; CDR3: CASSFTADGRSTIYF; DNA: TGTGCCAGCAGCTTTACAGCGGACGGTAGAAGCACCATATATTTT
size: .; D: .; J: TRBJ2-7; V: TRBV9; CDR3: CASSGGHETYEQYF; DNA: TGTGCCAGCTCGGGGGGACATGAGACCTACGAGCAGTACTTC
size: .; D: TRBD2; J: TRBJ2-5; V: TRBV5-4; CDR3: CASSLGLAGAPYQETQYF; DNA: TGTGCCAGCAGCTTGGGACTAGCGGGGGCTCCGTACCAAGAGACCCAGTACTTC
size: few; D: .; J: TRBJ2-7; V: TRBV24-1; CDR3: CATSDLTQNYEQYF; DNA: TGTGCCACCAGTGATCTTACCCAGAATTACGAGCAGTACTTC
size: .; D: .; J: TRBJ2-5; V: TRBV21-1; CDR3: CASSKSGGREGTQETQYF; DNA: TGTGCCAGCAGCAAATCGGGCGGGAGAGAGGGGACCCAAGAGACCCAGTACTTC
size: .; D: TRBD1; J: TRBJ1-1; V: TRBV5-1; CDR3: CASRQQGPNTEAFF; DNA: TGCGCCAGCAGGCAACAGGGGCCGAACACTGAAGCTTTCTTT
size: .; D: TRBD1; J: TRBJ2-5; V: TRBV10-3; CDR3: CAIGQGAKETQYF; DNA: TGTGCCATCGGGCAGGGGGCGAAAGAGACCCAGTACTTC
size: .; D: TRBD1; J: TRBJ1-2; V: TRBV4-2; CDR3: CASERDRGEAFGYGYTF; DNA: TGTGCCAGCGAACGGGACAGGGGAGAGGCTTTTGGCTATGGCTACACCTTC
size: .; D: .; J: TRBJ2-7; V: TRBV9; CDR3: CASSPQWASTYEQYF; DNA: TGTGCCAGCAGCCCACAGTGGGCCAGCACCTACGAGCAGTACTTC
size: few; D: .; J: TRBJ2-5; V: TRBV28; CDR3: CASSDRGGQTQYF; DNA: TGTGCCAGCAGCGACAGGGGAGGGCAGACCCAGTACTTC
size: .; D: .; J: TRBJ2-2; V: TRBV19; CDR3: CASSIDYTAGELFF; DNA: TGTGCCAGTAGTATCGACTATACGGCCGGGGAGCTGTTTTTT
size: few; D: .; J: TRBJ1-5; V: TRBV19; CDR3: CASRYRDTNQPQHF; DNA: TGTGCCAGTAGGTACCGGGACACTAATCAGCCCCAGCATTTT
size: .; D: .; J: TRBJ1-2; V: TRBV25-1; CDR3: CASSAQAATYGYTF; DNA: TGTGCCAGCAGTGCACAGGCTGCCACCTATGGCTACACCTTC